This entry concerns a single T cell receptor beta chain. Clones were read by immunoSEQ multiplex PCR, and TCRdb kept only the in-frame ones, dropping some. The sample has about 79,000 clones, around 94% seen once. V dropped 4 bases and J dropped 3 bases, with 19 bases sitting between them. The CDR3 runs to 16 residues. Germline V gives CDR1 MGHRA, CDR2 YSYEKL. These data are taken from a study of technical replicates of blood from several donors. The J gene is TRBJ2-7, the V gene TRBV4-1, with D perhaps TRBD1 (7 bases). The TCR sequence derives from a human donor in good health. The sample taken for sequencing was T cells isolated from PBMCs. The CDR3 sequence is CASSREGGGVNYEQYF. In DNA form, the CDR3 reads TGCGCCAGCAGCCGGGAAGGGGGCGGGGTCAACTACGAGCAGTACTTC.